Listed here is a single T cell receptor (beta chain). Its recognized antigen is unknown. No quality values exist for individual bases; no much larger clone is one base distant. The roughly 39 donors, aged roughly 6 to 100 years, were systemically healthy Caucasian individuals from Russia. Each donor gave around 9 milliliters of peripheral blood, collected into EDTA-treated Vacutainer tubes. Ficoll-Paque density-gradient centrifugation was used to isolate PBMCs, with at least 7 million per sample. Trizol reagent was used to extract total RNA from the PBMCs, yielding at least 5 micrograms per sample. The percentages of naive CD45RAhigh/CD27high T cells were determined by flow cytometry on a PBMC aliquot from every donor. The library was obtained by 5' RACE. TCRdb records Illumina HiSeq 2500 as the sequencer. A second PCR of about 6 to 11 cycles was run with a J-beta primer mix and a sample-barcoded 5' primer. A template-switch 5' adaptor carrying 12 random nucleotides introduced a unique molecular identifier onto each TCR beta cDNA molecule. At least 2.5 million CDR3-containing paired-end reads were obtained from each sample. First-strand cDNA was synthesized from all RNA with the Mint cDNA synthesis kit, primed by a TRBC-specific oligonucleotide. After uracil-DNA glycosylase treatment, a first 18-cycle PCR used universal primers M1SS and BC2_uni_R on all cDNA. The published analysis was carried out like this. Each sample was normalized by randomly selecting 1 million high-quality reads, each carrying a distinct molecular identifier. Reads sharing molecular identifiers were discarded rather than binned into consensus sequences. MiTCR, with a Q25 quality threshold and the strictest error-elimination algorithm, was used for CDR3 identification, clonotype clustering and error correction. A nonparametric unseen species model using Euler transformation provided a lower-bound estimate of total TCR beta diversity. Clones were called with MiXCR by TCRdb after fastp trimmed the public reads at Q25, and only in-frame beta chains were retained. A single entry per CDR3 protein holds the most common genes and DNA from its merged rows. These V and J calls derive from TCRdb rather than the authors' analysis. The table for this sample lists over 1.5 million distinct CDR3 sequences; about 50% of them were counted only once. The ten biggest clones cover around 2.1% of the sample.

This sample is part of a study of blood T cells in healthy people across ages (dated by TCRdb to the mid-2010s). Study-wide context: In model experiments, template switching captured about one uniquely barcoded TCR beta cDNA molecule for every two T cells. Age-related changes in TCR beta repertoire diversity were measured in the study by deep sequencing normalized with unique cDNA molecular identifiers. The donors were split into four age groups: young (average around 17 years), middle-aged (roughly 39), aged (more than 60) and long-lived (roughly 80). To avoid experimental bias, donors of different ages were spread randomly across the sequencing lanes. For two donors (one aged 18 to 30 and one aged 80 or older), the study analyzed two additional independent replicas of 1 million unique cDNA reads from the same blood draw.

On the study overall, not on this receptor specifically: Observed TCR beta diversity per million T cells fell roughly linearly with age, and a significant reduction was already apparent by age about 38. A strong correlation was found between observed TCR beta diversity and the percentage of naive T cells measured by flow cytometry. Estimates of total diversity from one million sequenced T cells were regarded as lower bounds and underestimates. Compared with the aged group, more naive CD4+ T cells, fewer expanded clones and increased TCR diversity were shown by the long-lived group, suggesting age selection. Since profiling was done on bulk unsorted PBMCs, naive and antigen-experienced compartments could not be conclusively compared. Donor CMV infection status was unknown, potentially confounding age-related changes in expanded clonotypes.

This TCR was sampled from a woman aged 40 to 50 in good health. The sequenced sample was blood.

For the CDR3, the sequence is CASSLFGGEKLFF. The DNA sequence is as follows: TGTGCCAGCAGCTTATTCGGCGGTGAAAAACTGTTTTTT. This receptor chain uses TRBV11-3 and TRBJ1-4, with the D gene uncertain. Including the terminal cysteine and phenylalanine, the CDR3 comprises 13 residues. Of the read, only the CDR3 DNA is kept; its 39 bases are in frame from base 1. CDR1 and CDR2 were assigned from the germline V gene as SGHNT and YENEEA. V and J lose 2 bases and 7 bases, and a span of 8 bases separates them.